This entry features one T cell receptor (beta chain) sequence. Sequenced by immunoSEQ multiplex PCR; TCRdb stores in-frame clones only, minus some. Of under 150,000 clones listed, roughly nine tenths are singletons. This entry comes from a study of control samples from healthy donors and cancer patients. Germline CDR1 LGHDT, CDR2 YNNKEL (reference sequence). The CDR3 length is 15 residues. V shed 7 bases, J shed 6 bases, and the junction held 8 bases outside the gene matches. V gene TRBV3-1 (or the pseudogene TRBV3-2) combines with J gene TRBJ2-2; TRBD2 aligns across 10 bases. This clonotype was sampled from a woman between 50 and 59 years old with colorectal cancer. Sample: PBMCs. The CDR3: CASTRVAGGAGELFF. In nucleotides, the CDR3 is TGTGCCAGCACCCGGGTAGCGGGGGGTGCCGGGGAGCTGTTTTTT.